This T cell receptor (beta chain) was documented in a study of shared clonotypes between healthy human individuals. Study findings and constraints: Sharing of clonotypes among donors was expected to vary with sequencing depth. The study generally estimated greater richness for naive than memory subsets.

Only in-frame clones appear in the TCRdb table, and some are missing; sequencing was by immunoSEQ multiplex PCR. Of around 510,000 clones in the sample, 90% to 97% were seen once. In regard to this clone: Its antigen is unknown. Other DNA sequences in the same sample also yield this CDR3.

The CDR3 totals 14 residues. The V gene's germline CDR1 is PRHDT and CDR2 FYEKMQ (reference sequence). Recent acute infections and vaccinations were absent in the healthy HIV-negative adult donors. The source is a woman aged 30 to 39 in good health. This sequence joins TRBV13 and TRBJ2-5; 10 bases map to TRBD2. Near its end, the DNA agrees better with TRBJ2-7, so the J call may be wrong. The sequencing sample was made of naive CD4+ T cells sorted from blood. Subset denoted: CD45RA+ positively selected. DNA for the CDR3: TGTGCCAGCAGAGACTCTAGCGGGAGTTACGAGCAGTACTTC. This codes for CASRDSSGSYEQYF.